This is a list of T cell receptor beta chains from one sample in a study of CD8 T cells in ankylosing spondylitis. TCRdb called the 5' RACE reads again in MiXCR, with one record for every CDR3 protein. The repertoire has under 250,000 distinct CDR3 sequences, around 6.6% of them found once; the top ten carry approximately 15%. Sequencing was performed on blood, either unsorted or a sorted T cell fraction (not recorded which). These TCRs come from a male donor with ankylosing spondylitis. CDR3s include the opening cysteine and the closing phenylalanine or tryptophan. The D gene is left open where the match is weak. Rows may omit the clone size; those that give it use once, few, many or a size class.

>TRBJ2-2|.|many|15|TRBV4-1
CASSQGSLNTGELFF
TGCGCCAGCAGCCAAGGTTCTCTGAACACCGGGGAGCTGTTTTTT
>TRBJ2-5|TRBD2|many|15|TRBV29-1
CSVGAGGPSQETQYF
TGCAGCGTTGGGGCGGGGGGACCATCTCAAGAGACCCAGTACTTC
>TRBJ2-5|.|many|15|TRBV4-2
CASSHGQFSEETQYF
TGTGCCAGCAGCCATGGACAGTTTTCAGAAGAGACCCAGTACTTC
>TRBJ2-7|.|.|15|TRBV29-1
CSAADGFLALREQYF
TGCAGCGCCGCCGATGGTTTCTTGGCACTACGCGAGCAGTACTTC
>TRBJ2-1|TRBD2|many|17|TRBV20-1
CSARDVFSSGRYNEQFF
TGCAGTGCTAGAGACGTCTTTTCTAGCGGGAGATACAATGAGCAGTTCTTC
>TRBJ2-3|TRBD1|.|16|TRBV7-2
CASSLDDRGFSDTQYF
TGTGCCAGCAGCTTAGATGACAGGGGGTTTTCAGATACGCAGTATTTT
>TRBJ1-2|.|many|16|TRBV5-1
CASSETTTRGSYGYTF
TGCGCCAGCAGCGAAACTACCACCCGAGGGTCCTATGGCTACACCTTC
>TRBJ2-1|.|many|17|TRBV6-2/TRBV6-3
CASSYRGVPTLYNEQFF
TGTGCCAGCAGTTACAGAGGAGTCCCAACCCTCTACAATGAGCAGTTCTTC
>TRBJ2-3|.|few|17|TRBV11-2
CASSKIWRGGSTDTQYF
TGTGCCAGCAGTAAAATCTGGAGGGGCGGGAGCACAGATACGCAGTATTTT
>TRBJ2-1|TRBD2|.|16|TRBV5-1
CASSRSGTSGMFEQFF
TGCGCCAGCAGCCGAAGCGGGACTAGCGGGATGTTTGAGCAGTTCTTC
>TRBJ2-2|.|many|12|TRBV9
CASAEGHGELFF
TGTGCCAGCGCGGAGGGGCACGGGGAGCTGTTTTTT
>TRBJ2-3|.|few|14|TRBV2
CASREIWTTDTQYF
TGTGCCAGCAGAGAGATTTGGACCACAGATACGCAGTATTTT
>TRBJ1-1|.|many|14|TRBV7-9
CASSLVGQGTEAFF
TGTGCCAGCAGCTTGGTGGGACAAGGAACTGAAGCTTTCTTT
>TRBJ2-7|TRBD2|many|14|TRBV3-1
CASSPGGSWYEQYF
TGTGCCAGCAGCCCCGGGGGGAGCTGGTACGAGCAGTACTTC